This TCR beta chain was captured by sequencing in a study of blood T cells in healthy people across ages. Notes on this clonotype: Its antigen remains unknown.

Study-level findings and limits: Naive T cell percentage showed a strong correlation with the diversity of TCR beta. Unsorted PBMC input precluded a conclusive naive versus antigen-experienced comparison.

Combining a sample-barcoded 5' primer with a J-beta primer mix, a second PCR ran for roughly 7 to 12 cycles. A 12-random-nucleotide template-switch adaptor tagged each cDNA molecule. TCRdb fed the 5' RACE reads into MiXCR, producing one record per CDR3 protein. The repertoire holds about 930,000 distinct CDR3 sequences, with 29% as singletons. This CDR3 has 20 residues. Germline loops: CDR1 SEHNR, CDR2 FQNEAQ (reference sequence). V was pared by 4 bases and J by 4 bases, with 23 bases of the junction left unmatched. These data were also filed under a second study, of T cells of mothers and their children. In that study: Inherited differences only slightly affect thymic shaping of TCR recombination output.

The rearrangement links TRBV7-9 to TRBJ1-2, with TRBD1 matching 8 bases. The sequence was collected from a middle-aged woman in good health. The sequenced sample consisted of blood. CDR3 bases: TGTGCCAGCAGCTCCCACCGGGGTAGAAACCAGGGGGCAAATGGCTATGGCTACACCTTC. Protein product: CASSSHRGRNQGANGYGYTF.